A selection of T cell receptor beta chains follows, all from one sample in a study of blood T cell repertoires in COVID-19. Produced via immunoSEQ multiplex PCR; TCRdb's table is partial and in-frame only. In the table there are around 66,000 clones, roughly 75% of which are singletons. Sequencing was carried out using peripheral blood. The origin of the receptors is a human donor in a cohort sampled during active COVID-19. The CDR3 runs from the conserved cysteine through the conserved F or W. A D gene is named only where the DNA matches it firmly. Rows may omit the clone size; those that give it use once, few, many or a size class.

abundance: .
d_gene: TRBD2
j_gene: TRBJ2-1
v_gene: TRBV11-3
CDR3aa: CASSLDSSGFNEQFF
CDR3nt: TGTGCCAGCAGCTTAGACTCTAGCGGGTTCAATGAGCAGTTCTTC

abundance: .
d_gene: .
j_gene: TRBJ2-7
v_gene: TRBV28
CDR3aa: CASSLGGGFYEQYF
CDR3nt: TGTGCCAGCAGTTTAGGGGGCGGTTTCTACGAGCAGTACTTC

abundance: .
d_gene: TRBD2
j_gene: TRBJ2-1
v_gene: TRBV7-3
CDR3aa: CASSLSGTGLGGHNEQFF
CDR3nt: TGTGCCAGCAGCTTATCAGGGACGGGACTAGGAGGACACAATGAGCAGTTCTTC

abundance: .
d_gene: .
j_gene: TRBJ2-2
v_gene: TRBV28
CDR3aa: CASSLARVTGELFF
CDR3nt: TGTGCCAGCAGCCTCGCACGGGTGACCGGGGAGCTGTTTTTT

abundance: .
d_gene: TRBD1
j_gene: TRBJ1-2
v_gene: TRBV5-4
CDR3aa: CASSQDRDYGYTF
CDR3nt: TGTGCCAGCAGCCAGGACAGGGACTATGGCTACACCTTC

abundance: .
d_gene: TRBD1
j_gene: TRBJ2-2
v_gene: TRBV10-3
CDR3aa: CAISRDRGRGGTGELFF
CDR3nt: TGTGCCATCAGTAGGGACAGGGGGCGCGGTGGCACCGGGGAGCTGTTTTTT

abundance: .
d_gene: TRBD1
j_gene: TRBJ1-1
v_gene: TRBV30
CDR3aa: CACDRVFNEAFF
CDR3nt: TGTGCCTGTGACAGGGTTTTTAATGAAGCTTTCTTT

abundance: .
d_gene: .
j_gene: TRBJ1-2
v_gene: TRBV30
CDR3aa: CAWSGWGGYTF
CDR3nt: TGTGCCTGGAGTGGCTGGGGCGGCTACACCTTC

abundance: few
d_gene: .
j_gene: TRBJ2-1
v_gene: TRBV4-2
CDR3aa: CASSQRQAYSYNEQFF
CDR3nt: TGTGCCAGCAGCCAAAGACAGGCCTACTCCTACAATGAGCAGTTCTTC

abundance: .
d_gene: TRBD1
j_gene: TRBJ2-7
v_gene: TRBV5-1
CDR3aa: CASSFGGTGSYEQYF
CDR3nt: TGCGCCAGCAGTTTTGGAGGGACAGGCTCATACGAGCAGTACTTC

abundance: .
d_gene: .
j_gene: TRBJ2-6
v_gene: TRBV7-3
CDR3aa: CASSLGASPPVLTF
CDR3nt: TGTGCCAGCAGCTTGGGGGCTTCCCCCCCCGTCCTGACTTTC

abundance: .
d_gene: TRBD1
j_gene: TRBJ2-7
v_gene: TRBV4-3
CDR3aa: CASSQARQGINEQYF
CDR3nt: TGCGCCAGCAGCCAAGCTCGACAGGGGATCAACGAGCAGTACTTC

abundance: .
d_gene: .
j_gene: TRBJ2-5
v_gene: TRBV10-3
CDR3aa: CAISERGETQYF
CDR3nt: TGTGCCATCAGTGAACGGGGAGAGACCCAGTACTTC

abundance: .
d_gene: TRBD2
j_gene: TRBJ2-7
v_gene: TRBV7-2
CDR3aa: CASSPSSGRDEQYF
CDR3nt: TGTGCCAGCAGCCCATCAAGCGGGAGGGACGAGCAGTACTTC

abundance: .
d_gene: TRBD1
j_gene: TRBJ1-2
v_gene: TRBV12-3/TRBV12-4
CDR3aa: CASSDREIYGYTF
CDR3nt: TGTGCCAGCAGTGACAGGGAAATTTATGGCTACACCTTC

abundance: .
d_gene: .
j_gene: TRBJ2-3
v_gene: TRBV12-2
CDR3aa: CASRLGYGLAGADTQYF
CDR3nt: TGTGCAAGTCGCTTAGGATATGGACTAGCGGGCGCAGATACGCAGTATTTT

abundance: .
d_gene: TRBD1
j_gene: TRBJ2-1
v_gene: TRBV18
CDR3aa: CASSATGGDHNEQFF
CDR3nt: TGTGCCAGCTCAGCGACAGGGGGTGACCACAATGAGCAGTTCTTC

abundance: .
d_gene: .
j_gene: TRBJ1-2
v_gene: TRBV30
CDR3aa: CAWSVLGGYGYTF
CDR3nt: TGTGCCTGGAGTGTACTCGGGGGTTATGGCTACACCTTC

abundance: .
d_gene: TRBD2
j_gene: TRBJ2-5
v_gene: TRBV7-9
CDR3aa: CAGLADHGETQYF
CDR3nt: TGTGCCGGGCTAGCGGACCACGGGGAGACCCAGTACTTC

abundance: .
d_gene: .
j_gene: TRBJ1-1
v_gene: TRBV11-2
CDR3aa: CASSLWGGNTEAFF
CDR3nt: TGTGCCAGCAGCCTCTGGGGGGGGAACACTGAAGCTTTCTTT

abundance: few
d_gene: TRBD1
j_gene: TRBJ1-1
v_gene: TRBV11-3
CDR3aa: CASSLETGALTEAFF
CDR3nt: TGTGCCAGCAGCTTAGAGACAGGGGCTTTAACTGAAGCTTTCTTT

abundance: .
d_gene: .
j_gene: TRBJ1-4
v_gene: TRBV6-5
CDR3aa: CASRSGQTTNEKLFF
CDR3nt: TGTGCCAGCAGATCCGGACAGACAACTAATGAAAAACTGTTTTTT

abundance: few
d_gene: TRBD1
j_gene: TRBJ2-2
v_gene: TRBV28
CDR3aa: CASSFFPGTANTGELFF
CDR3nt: TGTGCCAGCAGTTTTTTCCCAGGGACAGCGAACACCGGGGAGCTGTTTTTT

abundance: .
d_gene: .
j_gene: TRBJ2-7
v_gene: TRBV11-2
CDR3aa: CASCQSGTSGEQYF
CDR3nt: TGTGCCAGCTGCCAGTCCGGGACATCCGGCGAGCAGTACTTC

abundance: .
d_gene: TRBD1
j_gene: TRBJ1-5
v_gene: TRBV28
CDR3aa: CASSGAGTGSEAQHF
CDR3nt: TGTGCCAGCAGTGGGGCCGGGACAGGGTCCGAGGCCCAGCATTTT

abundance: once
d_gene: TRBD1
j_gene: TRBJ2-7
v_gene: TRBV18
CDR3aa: CASSPPGTGAYEQYF
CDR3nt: TGTGCCAGCTCACCACCGGGGACAGGGGCCTACGAGCAGTACTTC

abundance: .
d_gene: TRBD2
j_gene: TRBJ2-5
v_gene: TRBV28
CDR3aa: CASTQRAGTSDQETQYF
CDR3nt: TGTGCCAGCACCCAAAGAGCCGGGACTAGCGACCAAGAGACCCAGTACTTC

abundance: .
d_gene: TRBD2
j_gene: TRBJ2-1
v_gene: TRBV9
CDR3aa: CASSSSGSESGMLQFF
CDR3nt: TGTGCCAGCAGCTCCTCGGGGTCCGAAAGCGGGATGCTACAGTTCTTC

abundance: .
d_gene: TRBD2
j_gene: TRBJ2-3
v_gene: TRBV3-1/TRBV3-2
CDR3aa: CASSQAGTSGHRGDTQYF
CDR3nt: TGTGCCAGCAGCCAAGCCGGGACTAGCGGACACCGAGGAGATACGCAGTATTTT

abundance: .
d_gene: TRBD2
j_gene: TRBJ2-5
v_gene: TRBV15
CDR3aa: CATSRDTSGLYQETQYF
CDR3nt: TGTGCCACCAGCAGAGATACTAGCGGGTTGTACCAAGAGACCCAGTACTTC

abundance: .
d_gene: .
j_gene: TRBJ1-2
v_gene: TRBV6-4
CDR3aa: CASSESDSGGYTF
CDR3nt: TGTGCCAGCAGTGAATCGGACTCTGGGGGCTACACCTTC

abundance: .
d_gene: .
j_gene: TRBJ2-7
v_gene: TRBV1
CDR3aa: CTSSPRTGGPSYEQYF
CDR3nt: TGCACCAGCAGCCCGCGAACAGGGGGTCCCTCCTACGAGCAGTACTTC

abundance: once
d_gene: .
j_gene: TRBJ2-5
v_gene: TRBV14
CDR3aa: CASRLTSTGETQYF
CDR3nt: TGTGCCAGCAGACTAACCTCCACAGGAGAGACCCAGTACTTC

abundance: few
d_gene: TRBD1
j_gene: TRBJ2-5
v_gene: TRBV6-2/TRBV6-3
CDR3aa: CASSYFSLSGGQETQYF
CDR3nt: TGTGCCAGCAGTTACTTTAGCTTATCAGGGGGCCAAGAGACCCAGTACTTC

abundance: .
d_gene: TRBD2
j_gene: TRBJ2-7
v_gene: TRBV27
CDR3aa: CASSLLRERNEQYF
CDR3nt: TGTGCCAGCAGTTTATTGCGGGAGAGGAACGAGCAGTACTTC

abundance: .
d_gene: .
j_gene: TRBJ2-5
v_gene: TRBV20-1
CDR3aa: CSASPIWETQYF
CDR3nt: TGCAGTGCTAGTCCTATTTGGGAGACCCAGTACTTC

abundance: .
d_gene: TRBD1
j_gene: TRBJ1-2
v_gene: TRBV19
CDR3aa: CASLDRANYGYTF
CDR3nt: TGTGCCAGTCTTGACAGGGCTAACTATGGCTACACCTTC

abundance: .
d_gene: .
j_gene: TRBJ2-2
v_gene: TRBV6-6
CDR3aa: CASSSVMDSYTGELFF
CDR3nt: TGTGCCAGCAGTTCTGTAATGGACAGCTACACCGGGGAGCTGTTTTTT

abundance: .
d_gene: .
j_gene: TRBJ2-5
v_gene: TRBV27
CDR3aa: CASSLSWTVQETQYF
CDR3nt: TGTGCCAGCAGTTTATCTTGGACAGTCCAAGAGACCCAGTACTTC

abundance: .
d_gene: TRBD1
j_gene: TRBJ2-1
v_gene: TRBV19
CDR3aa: CASSAGGWNEQFF
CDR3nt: TGTGCCAGTAGCGCAGGGGGCTGGAATGAGCAGTTCTTC

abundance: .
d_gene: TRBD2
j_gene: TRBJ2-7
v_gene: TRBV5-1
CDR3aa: CASSSNSGSDEQYF
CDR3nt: TGCGCCAGCAGCTCGAATAGCGGGAGCGACGAGCAGTACTTC

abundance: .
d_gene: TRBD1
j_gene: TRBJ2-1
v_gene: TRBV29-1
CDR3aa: CSVSTGGVGEQFF
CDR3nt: TGCAGCGTTTCCACAGGGGGCGTTGGGGAGCAGTTCTTC

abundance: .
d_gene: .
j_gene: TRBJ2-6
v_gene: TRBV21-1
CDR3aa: CASSNRSGGTGANVLTF
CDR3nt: TGTGCCAGCAGCAACCGTAGCGGGGGGACCGGGGCCAACGTCCTGACTTTC

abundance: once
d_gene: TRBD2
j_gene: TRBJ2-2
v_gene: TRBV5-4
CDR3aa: CASSPGTSGSGELFF
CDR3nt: TGTGCCAGCAGCCCCGGGACTAGCGGGAGCGGGGAGCTGTTTTTT

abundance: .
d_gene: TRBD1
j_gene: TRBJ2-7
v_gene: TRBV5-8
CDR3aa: CASSGDLDRGPWGYEQYF
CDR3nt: TGTGCCAGCAGCGGAGACCTCGACAGGGGGCCATGGGGTTACGAGCAGTACTTC

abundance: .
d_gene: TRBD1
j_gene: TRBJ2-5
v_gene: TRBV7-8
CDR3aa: CASSLRDRVETQYF
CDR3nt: TGTGCCAGCAGCTTGAGGGACAGGGTAGAGACCCAGTACTTC

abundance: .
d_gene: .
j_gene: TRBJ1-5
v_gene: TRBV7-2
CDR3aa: CASSPRAAYSNQPQHF
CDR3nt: TGTGCCAGCAGCCCGCGGGCAGCCTATAGCAATCAGCCCCAGCATTTT

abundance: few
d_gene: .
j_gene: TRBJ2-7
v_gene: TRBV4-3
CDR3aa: CASSQDGRPSTGEQYF
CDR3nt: TGCGCCAGCAGCCAAGATGGTCGTCCCTCCACCGGCGAGCAGTACTTC

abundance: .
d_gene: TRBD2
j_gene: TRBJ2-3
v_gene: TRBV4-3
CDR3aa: CASSLGLAGGSTDTQYF
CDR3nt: TGCGCCAGCAGCCTCGGACTAGCGGGAGGGAGCACAGATACGCAGTATTTT

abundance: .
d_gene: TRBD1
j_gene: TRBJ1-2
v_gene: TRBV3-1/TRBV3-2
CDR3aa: CASSQGTGDGYTF
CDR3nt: TGTGCCAGCAGCCAGGGGACAGGGGATGGCTACACCTTC

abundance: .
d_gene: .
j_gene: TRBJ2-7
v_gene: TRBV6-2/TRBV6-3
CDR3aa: CASSLTGREQYF
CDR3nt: TGTGCCAGCAGTCTGACAGGCCGCGAGCAGTACTTC

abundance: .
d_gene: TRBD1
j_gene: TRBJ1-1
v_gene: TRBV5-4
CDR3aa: CASIRTGDTEAFF
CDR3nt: TGTGCCAGCATCCGGACAGGGGACACTGAAGCTTTCTTT

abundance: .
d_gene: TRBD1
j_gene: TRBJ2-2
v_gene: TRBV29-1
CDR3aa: CSVEDFPGQGTGELFF
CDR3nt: TGCAGCGTTGAGGACTTCCCGGGACAGGGAACCGGGGAGCTGTTTTTT